The rows below give T cell receptor beta chains drawn from one sample of a study of Ad26.COV2.S vaccination and SARS-CoV-2 variants. The table came from immunoSEQ multiplex PCR; TCRdb's copy has only in-frame clones and leaves some out. Of 200,000 to 300,000 clones detected, approximately 87% appear once; the ten largest clones hold about 10%. The sequences come from peripheral blood, collected in a trial of Ad26.COV2.S vaccine versus placebo. The source of these receptors is a person aged 18 to 65 who received the Ad26.COV2.S COVID-19 vaccine or a placebo. Both conserved end residues are part of each CDR3. D genes are given only for firm matches.

D gene,J gene,V gene,CDR3 protein
TRBD1,TRBJ2-7,TRBV19,CASSNPGQGAYEQYF
TRBD1,TRBJ2-7,TRBV10-3,CAIRAPGTGYEQYF
NA,TRBJ1-1,TRBV10-2,CASQRTYAEAFF
NA,TRBJ2-1,TRBV21-1,CASTPGQGYNEQFF
NA,TRBJ2-3,TRBV4-3,CASSQDPPGGTQYF
TRBD2,TRBJ2-2,TRBV28,CASSSPGLAETGELFF
NA,TRBJ2-7,TRBV5-4,CASRRDGTYEQYF
NA,TRBJ1-5,TRBV6-2/TRBV6-3,CASNPGRPYNQPQHF
NA,TRBJ2-7,TRBV7-2,CASSLEGSPWNYEQYF
NA,TRBJ1-6,TRBV6-5,CASSYQDLQASPLHF
NA,TRBJ2-7,TRBV6-5,CASKSRDYEQYF
TRBD1,TRBJ2-3,TRBV5-4,CASSLVVGQGTDTQYF
NA,TRBJ2-5,TRBV7-3,CASSLHRGGQETQYF
TRBD1,TRBJ1-2,TRBV19,CASSIRTGGLANYGYTF
NA,TRBJ2-7,TRBV5-4,CASSLNGLQYEQYF
NA,TRBJ1-1,TRBV29-1,CSVEVGMNTEAFF
NA,TRBJ1-4,TRBV21-1,CASSKTGERATNEKLFF
TRBD1,TRBJ2-7,TRBV10-1,CASAAGTGPSWEQYF
NA,TRBJ1-3,TRBV30,CAWSLWQGPSGNTIYF
NA,TRBJ2-1,TRBV12-3/TRBV12-4,CASSLRGSDEQFF
TRBD2,TRBJ2-1,TRBV5-5,CASIPRGGAYNEQFF
NA,TRBJ2-7,TRBV10-3,CAISTPMTAYEQYF
TRBD1,TRBJ1-2,TRBV5-8,CASSYQGATWSNYGYTF
TRBD1,TRBJ1-2,TRBV6-5,CASSNLRQGGYGYTF
NA,TRBJ2-1,TRBV30,CAWSGEADSYNEQFF
TRBD1,TRBJ2-7,TRBV10-2,CASSESGTGDSYEQYF
TRBD1,TRBJ2-7,TRBV4-1,CASSQGRTGRYEQYF
TRBD1,TRBJ2-1,TRBV6-2/TRBV6-3,CASSSPTGAGYNEQFF
TRBD2,TRBJ2-1,TRBV24-1,CATRGPSGGEQFF
NA,TRBJ1-3,TRBV10-3,CAISESPGNSGNTIYF
NA,TRBJ2-3,TRBV28,CASSFARRGDTQYF
NA,TRBJ2-2,TRBV7-2,CASSLARLENLLSNTGELFF
NA,TRBJ2-3,TRBV18,CASSLQTDTQYF
NA,TRBJ1-6,TRBV6-5,CASGVRGPPNSPLHF
TRBD1,TRBJ1-1,TRBV5-6,CASSYGTGATRTEAFF
NA,TRBJ2-7,TRBV19,CASSIYRDAHYEQYF
TRBD2,TRBJ2-1,TRBV24-1,CATINSKTSERRRDEQFF
NA,TRBJ2-5,TRBV19,CASSNEGRETQYF